The present T cell receptor (beta chain) was sequenced within a study of shared clonotypes between healthy human individuals. Whole-study findings and limits: Exclusively blood specimens were collected; tissue repertoires likely differ.

The genomic DNA of each subset was split evenly across several immunoSEQ plates. The assay was immunoSEQ multiplex PCR, and TCRdb's table has in-frame clones only and misses some. The sample has around 1,900,000 clones, just over 90% seen once; the top ten hold 1.5% to 2%. As regards this clone: What it binds is not known.

As defined, naive CD8 cells were CD45RO-negative and positively selected for CCR7, with terminally differentiated effector memory CD45RA+ cells excluded. Germline V gene lookup returns CDR1 SGHAT and CDR2 FQNNGV. The V and J ends lost 1 base and 6 bases respectively, with 6 bases between them. This CDR3 comprises 13 residues. Input material: naive CD8+ T cells from PBMCs. This TCR was recovered from a man between 18 and 35 years old in good health. Some clones in this sample may be carry-over from other donors' samples. This chain joins TRBV11-2 and TRBJ2-2, with D uncertain. The CDR3 DNA sequence: TGTGCCAGCAGCTTAGTCTCCTCCGGGGAGCTGTTTTTT. It is translated as CASSLVSSGELFF.